This is a list of T cell receptor beta chains from one sample in a study of CD8+CD57+ T cells in acquired aplastic anemia. TCRdb independently ran MiXCR on the reads; one entry per CDR3 protein. Of hundreds of thousands of distinct CDR3 sequences listed, approximately 70% are singletons. Sequenced material: sorted CD4+, CD8+, or CD8+CD57+ T cells (not recorded which) from PBMCs. The receptors here all came from a human donor in good health, serving as a control. The CDR3 runs from the conserved cysteine through the conserved F or W. The D gene is left open where the match is weak. Some rows mark clone size as missing; the rest say once, few, many or name a class of expanded clone.

j_gene | d_gene | v_gene | abundance | CDR3nt | CDR3aa
TRBJ1-2 | TRBD1 | TRBV15 | . | TGTGCCACCTGGACAGGGGCAGGTATTCTCGGCTACGCCTTC | CATWTGAGILGYAF
TRBJ1-3 | . | TRBV10-3 | few | TGTGCCATACTTGAACAGGGCTCTGGAAACACCATATATTTT | CAILEQGSGNTIYF
TRBJ1-6 | . | TRBV7-9 | . | TGTGCCAGCAGCTGCGATAGGGGATATCAATCAACCCTCCACTTT | CASSCDRGYQSTLHF
TRBJ1-5 | . | TRBV5-5 | many | TGTGCCAGCAGCTTGGCAGAGGGACAGCCCCAGCATTTT | CASSLAEGQPQHF
TRBJ2-7 | . | TRBV7-2 | . | TGTGCCAGCAGCTTAGTTCCGGGCCAGCGCGGGGAGCAGTACTTC | CASSLVPGQRGEQYF
TRBJ2-1 | TRBD1 | TRBV20-1 | many | TGCAGTGCTAGTACAGGGGGCTCCTACAATGAGCAGTTCTTC | CSASTGGSYNEQFF
TRBJ2-6 | . | TRBV29-1 | few | TGCAGCGTCATACAGGGCAACGGGGCCAACGTCCTGACTTTC | CSVIQGNGANVLTF
TRBJ1-2 | TRBD1 | TRBV6-5 | many | TGTGCCAGCAGTCGACGACAGGGGGATGGCTACACCTTC | CASSRRQGDGYTF
TRBJ1-2 | TRBD1 | TRBV7-2 | many | TGTGCCAGCAGCTCGCGGGGACAGGGGCCGAGCTACACCTTC | CASSSRGQGPSYTF
TRBJ1-2 | . | TRBV9 | once | TGTGCCAGCAGCGCAGGAGGGGGTAACTATGGCTACACCTTC | CASSAGGGNYGYTF